These 10 T cell receptor beta chains were sequenced from one sample in a study of monozygotic twins with inflammatory bowel disease. With the 5' RACE reads reprocessed, TCRdb shows one record per CDR3 protein and no DNA. This specimen shows around 150,000 distinct CDR3 sequences; the ten leading clones hold 2.4%. Sequencing was performed on blood. These receptor sequences come from a human donor with ulcerative colitis or Crohn's disease, or a healthy co-twin of an affected twin (not recorded which).

V and J are TRBV20-1 and TRBJ1-6; TCRdb lists TRBD1, though no DNA is available to test this call. This CDR3 has 14 residues. The germline V gene has CDR1 DFQATT and CDR2 SNEGSKA (reference sequence). CDR3 region: CSSNSGQFNSPLHF.

The chain has TRBV20-1 and TRBJ2-7. This CDR3 spans 12 amino acids. Germline assignment: CDR1 DFQATT and CDR2 SNEGSKA (reference sequence). CDR3: CSARDMGYEQYF.

This chain connects TRBV27 to TRBJ1-6; TCRdb indicates TRBD1, and absent DNA this call remains unverified. The CDR3 sequence is 14 residues long. The germline V gene encodes CDR1 MNHEY and CDR2 SMNVEV (reference sequence). The CDR3 spells CASSSVGENSPLHF.

The chain has TRBV5-4 and TRBJ2-1; TCRdb lists TRBD2, though no DNA is available to test this call. The germline CDR1 and CDR2 sequences are SGHNT and YYREEE (reference sequence). The CDR3 is 16 amino acids. The CDR3 is CASSPISGSLNNEQFF.

The genes are TRBV5-6 and TRBJ1-1. CDR1 and CDR2 (germline): SGHDT, YYEEEE. CDR3 size: 14 residues. CDR3 amino acids: CASSLVLVNTEAFF.

J is TRBJ2-3 and V is TRBV3-1; TCRdb proposes TRBD1, but this gene call is untestable without DNA. This CDR3 region has 14 residues. CDR1 is LGHDT and CDR2 is YNNKEL in the germline V gene (reference sequence). CDR3 sequence reads: CASSLLTRTDTQYF.

Here the CDR3 reads CASSNSRQGAYEQYF. The V call is TRBV12-3 or TRBV12-4, the J call TRBJ2-7; TCRdb lists TRBD1, though no DNA is available to test this call. The CDR3 extends over 15 amino acids.

This chain uses TRBV7-8 with TRBJ2-1; the D call from TCRdb, TRBD1, cannot be confirmed without DNA. This CDR3 has 16 amino acids. CDR1 and CDR2 from the germline V gene are SGHVS and FQNEAQ. CDR3: CASSLEGYQGWNEQFF. Drawing the rest from reference TRBV7-8 and TRBJ2-1, the complete variable domain is GAGVSQSPRYKVAKRGQDVALRCDPISGHVSLFWYQQALGQGPEFLTYFQNEAQLDKSGLPSDRFFAERPEGSVSTLKIQRTQQEDSAVYLCASSLEGYQGWNEQFFGPGTRLTVL.

This rearrangement joins TRBV5-4 to TRBJ2-3; checking the TCRdb D call of TRBD2 is not possible without DNA. CDR1 is SGHNT, CDR2 YYREEE, per germline (reference sequence). This CDR3 has 15 amino acids. The CDR3 here is CASSSVGVAADTQYF.

J is TRBJ2-2 and V is TRBV12-3 or TRBV12-4; TCRdb gives TRBD2 as the D gene, but with no DNA this cannot be confirmed. The CDR3 loop spans 15 amino acids. This chain's CDR3 is CASSLTSGPTGELFF.